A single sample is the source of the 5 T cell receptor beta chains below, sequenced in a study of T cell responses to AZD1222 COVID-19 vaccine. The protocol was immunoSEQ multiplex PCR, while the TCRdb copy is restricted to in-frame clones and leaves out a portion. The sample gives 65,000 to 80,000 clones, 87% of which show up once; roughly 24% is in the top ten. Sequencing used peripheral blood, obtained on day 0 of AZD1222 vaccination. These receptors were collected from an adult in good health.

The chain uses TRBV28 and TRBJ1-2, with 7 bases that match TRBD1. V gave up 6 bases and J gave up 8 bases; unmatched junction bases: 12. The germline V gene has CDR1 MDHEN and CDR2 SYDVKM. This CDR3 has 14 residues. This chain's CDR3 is CASSQGQRVQGYTF. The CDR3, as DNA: TGTGCCAGCAGCCAGGGACAGAGGGTCCAAGGCTACACCTTC.

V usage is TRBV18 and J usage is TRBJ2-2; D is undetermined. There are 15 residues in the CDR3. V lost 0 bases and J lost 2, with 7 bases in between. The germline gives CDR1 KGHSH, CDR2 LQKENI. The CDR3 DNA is TGTGCCAGCTCACCACCGAGCCGAAACACCGGGGAGCTGTTTTTT. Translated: CASSPPSRNTGELFF.

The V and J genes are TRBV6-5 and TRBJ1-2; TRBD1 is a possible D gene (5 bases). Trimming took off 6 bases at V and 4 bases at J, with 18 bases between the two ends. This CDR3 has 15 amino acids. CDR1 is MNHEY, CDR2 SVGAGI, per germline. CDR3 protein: CASRTSGNPAYGYTF. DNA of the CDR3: TGTGCCAGCAGAACTTCAGGGAACCCCGCCTATGGCTACACCTTC.

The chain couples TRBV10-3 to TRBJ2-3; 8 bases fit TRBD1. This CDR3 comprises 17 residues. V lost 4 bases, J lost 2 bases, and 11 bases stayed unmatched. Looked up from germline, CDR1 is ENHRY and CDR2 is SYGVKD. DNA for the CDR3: TGTGCCATCAGTGCTTACGCCGGGACAGGACCCACAGATACGCAGTATTTT. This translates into CAISAYAGTGPTDTQYF.

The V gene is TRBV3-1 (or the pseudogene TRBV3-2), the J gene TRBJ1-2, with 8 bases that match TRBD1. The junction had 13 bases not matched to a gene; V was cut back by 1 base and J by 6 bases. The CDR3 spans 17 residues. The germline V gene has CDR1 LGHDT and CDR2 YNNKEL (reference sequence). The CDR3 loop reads CASSQGTGLFERHGYTF. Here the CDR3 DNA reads TGTGCCAGCAGCCAAGGGACAGGGCTCTTTGAACGTCATGGCTACACCTTC.